This T cell receptor beta chain was observed in a study of cytomegalovirus exposure and HLA in healthy donors. The germline CDR1 and CDR2 sequences are LGHNA and YNFKEQ. The CDR3 has 15 amino acids. Trimming removed 3 bases from V and 8 bases from J; junction bases left unmatched: 7. Primers: 60 Vbeta forward and 13 Jbeta reverse. Generated by immunoSEQ multiplex PCR, the TCRdb table keeps only in-frame clones and is missing some. The table records roughly 200,000 clones, around 77% of them present only once. Study results and limitations: Rarity marked most TCR sequences, yet some public TCRs occurred in many donors. Earlier findings revealed that most TCR beta V segments proved productive either about 90% or about 30% of the time.

As regards this clone: Its specificity is unknown.

Sequencing was carried out using PBMCs. This receptor was taken from a woman aged 25 to 39 in good health and CMV-seronegative. J is TRBJ2-4 and V is TRBV4-2; 10 bases are a match to TRBD2. The CDR3 nucleotides are TGTGCCAGCAGCCATTCTGCTAGCGGGAGTGACATTCAGTACTTC. As protein: CASSHSASGSDIQYF.